This T cell receptor beta chain originates from a study of blood T cell repertoires in COVID-19. Study-level background: Acute and convalescent COVID-19 samples came from the United States, Italy and Spain. The cDNA or gDNA used as material had been derived from T cells, B-cell-depleted T cells, or PBMCs.

As processed by the authors: Using reference gene primer amplification, nucleated cell counts were estimated. The assay was immunoSEQ multiplex PCR, and TCRdb's table has in-frame clones only and misses some. V, J and clone size derive from that table, while D and trimming were established from the DNA sequence. Altogether just under 300,000 clones are present, about 88% being singletons, with the ten largest covering 1.3%. Germline V gives CDR1 SGHRS, CDR2 YFSETQ. Trimming removed 5 bases from V and 7 bases from J; junction bases left unmatched: 10. The CDR3 sequence is 16 residues long. This TCR was sampled from a man in his 70s with acute or convalescent COVID-19. The source material was peripheral blood. J is TRBJ2-1 and V is TRBV5-1; 12 nucleotides line up with TRBD2. CDR3 protein: CASSPSGRAGSNEQFF. The CDR3 DNA sequence: TGCGCCAGCAGTCCTAGCGGGAGGGCCGGGTCGAATGAGCAGTTCTTC.